The sequence of this TCR beta chain was determined in a study of response to subunit inactivated influenza vaccine. Ten or more counts support this clonotype. Its antigen is as yet unknown. The V gene lost 2 bases and the J gene lost 7 bases, with 15 bases spanning the gap. Germline V gene sequence: CDR1 SGHTA, CDR2 FQGNSA. The CDR3 spans 16 residues. Each CDR3 protein gets one entry after TCRdb re-called the RT-PCR reads with MiXCR. Here the sample spans some 600,000 distinct CDR3 sequences, 12% to 15% being singletons. Study-wide findings and caveats: With each seasonal influenza vaccination, the authors suggested, few new T cells are recruited.

The chain links TRBV7-2 to TRBJ1-6; D gene ambiguous. This TCR came from a man aged 45-65 years who received an inactivated influenza vaccine. This material consisted of PBMCs from blood, taken about 14 days before vaccination. CDR3 nucleotides: TGTGCCAGCAGCTTATCGGGAACCCCATACAATTCACCCCTCCACTTT. It translates to CASSLSGTPYNSPLHF. Full variable domain (missing parts from reference TRBV7-2 and TRBJ1-6): GAGVSQSPSNKVTEKGKDVELRCDPISGHTALYWYRQSLGQGLEFLIYFQGNSAPDKSGLPSDRFSAERTGGSVSTLTIQRTQQEDSAVYLCASSLSGTPYNSPLHFGNGTRLTVT.